These T cell receptor beta chains were read from a single sample in a study of blood T cell repertoires in COVID-19. Measured with immunoSEQ multiplex PCR; TCRdb has only the in-frame clones, and not every one. The sample holds approximately 150,000 clones, 82% seen once. The sequenced sample consisted of peripheral blood. The receptor source for this set is a woman between 65 and 79 years old with acute or convalescent COVID-19. The CDR3 runs from the conserved cysteine through the conserved F or W. D genes are given only for firm matches. Clone size is not always given. Where it is, it says once, few, many or a class for expanded clones.

size	D	V	J	CDR3	DNA
-	TRBD1	TRBV5-8	TRBJ2-2	CASNLPGQGLFTGELFF	TGTGCCAGCAACCTACCGGGACAGGGCCTCTTCACCGGGGAGCTGTTTTTT
-	TRBD1	TRBV5-1	TRBJ2-4	CASRATGGTNIQYF	TGCGCCAGCAGGGCGACAGGGGGCACAAACATTCAGTACTTC
-	TRBD1	TRBV18	TRBJ1-1	CASSPPIWGQGAWNTEAFF	TGTGCCAGCTCACCACCTATCTGGGGACAGGGGGCCTGGAACACTGAAGCTTTCTTT
once	-	TRBV25-1	TRBJ1-1	CASSEFTGEAFF	TGTGCCAGCAGTGAATTTACAGGGGAAGCTTTCTTT
-	TRBD1	TRBV15	TRBJ1-4	CATSTLDRVKLFF	TGTGCCACCAGCACCCTCGACAGGGTAAAACTGTTTTTT
-	TRBD1	TRBV4-3	TRBJ1-5	CASSQDWGTGGQPQHF	TGCGCCAGCAGCCAAGATTGGGGGACAGGGGGTCAGCCCCAGCATTTT
-	-	TRBV28	TRBJ1-6	CATVRGSYNSPLHF	TGTGCCACCGTTAGGGGCTCCTATAATTCACCCCTCCACTTT
-	TRBD1	TRBV7-9	TRBJ1-1	CASSFPDRGTEAFF	TGTGCCAGCAGCTTTCCTGACAGGGGCACTGAAGCTTTCTTT
-	TRBD1	TRBV28	TRBJ1-5	CASSLQGIAPQHF	TGTGCCAGCAGCTTACAGGGGATCGCACCCCAGCATTTT
-	-	TRBV7-2	TRBJ1-4	CASSSPRTEANEKLFF	TGTGCCAGCAGCTCCCCCCGGACTGAAGCCAATGAAAAACTGTTTTTT
-	TRBD1	TRBV9	TRBJ1-4	CASSGGTGGASNEKLFF	TGTGCCAGCAGCGGAGGGACAGGGGGCGCGTCTAATGAAAAACTGTTTTTT
-	TRBD1	TRBV6-5	TRBJ2-7	CASRPGQGASYEQYF	TGTGCCAGCAGACCCGGACAGGGGGCCTCCTACGAGCAGTACTTC
-	-	TRBV2	TRBJ1-1	CASTRVQGNTEAFF	TGTGCCAGCACCCGAGTACAGGGAAACACTGAAGCTTTCTTT
-	TRBD1	TRBV2	TRBJ1-2	CASSDYDRGQGGYTF	TGTGCCAGCAGTGACTACGACAGGGGGCAAGGGGGCTACACCTTC
few	TRBD1	TRBV7-2	TRBJ1-2	CASSLDGQGIYGYTF	TGTGCCAGCAGCCTAGACGGACAGGGGATCTATGGCTACACCTTC
-	TRBD1	TRBV11-3	TRBJ2-3	CASSDRTGPDTQYF	TGTGCCAGCAGCGACAGGACAGGGCCAGATACGCAGTATTTT
few	TRBD2	TRBV6-1	TRBJ2-7	CASSENAASGTRREQYF	TGTGCCAGCAGTGAAAATGCGGCTAGCGGGACCCGGAGAGAGCAGTACTTC
-	-	TRBV11-2	TRBJ2-7	CASSLLQGGTYEQYF	TGTGCCAGCAGCTTACTACAGGGGGGGACCTACGAGCAGTACTTC
-	-	TRBV6-5	TRBJ1-5	CASGWGVDQPQHF	TGTGCCAGCGGGTGGGGGGTTGATCAGCCCCAGCATTTT
-	-	TRBV15	TRBJ2-3	CATSREIGGKGDTQYF	TGTGCCACCAGCAGAGAAATTGGCGGGAAGGGGGATACGCAGTATTTT
few	-	TRBV19	TRBJ2-6	CASSSQGAGANVLTF	TGTGCCAGTAGTTCACAGGGAGCCGGGGCCAACGTCCTGACTTTC
-	-	TRBV4-1	TRBJ1-4	CASSQVELVEKLFF	TGCGCCAGCAGCCAAGTTGAACTCGTCGAAAAACTGTTTTTT
-	-	TRBV2	TRBJ2-5	CASSPSRETQYF	TGTGCCAGCAGCCCATCCCGGGAGACCCAGTACTTC
-	-	TRBV6-2/TRBV6-3	TRBJ1-1	CASSYGRRSEAFF	TGTGCCAGCAGTTACGGTAGAAGATCTGAAGCTTTCTTT
once	TRBD1	TRBV11-3	TRBJ2-1	CASSLEGQTYNEQFF	TGTGCCAGCAGCTTAGAGGGACAGACCTACAATGAGCAGTTCTTC
-	TRBD2	TRBV6-5	TRBJ2-7	CASRKSGSSYEQYF	TGTGCCAGCAGGAAGAGCGGGAGCTCCTACGAGCAGTACTTC
-	-	TRBV19	TRBJ1-5	CASSPYHQPQHF	TGTGCCAGTAGTCCCTACCACCAGCCCCAGCATTTT
few	-	TRBV5-4	TRBJ1-1	CASSHGQGRTEAFF	TGTGCCAGCAGCCACGGTCAGGGTAGGACTGAAGCTTTCTTT
-	-	TRBV4-3	TRBJ1-2	CASSQVTGNYGYTF	TGCGCCAGCAGCCAAGTAACAGGGAACTATGGCTACACCTTC
-	-	TRBV24-1	TRBJ1-5	CATSDALDINSNQPQHF	TGTGCCACCAGTGATGCCCTGGACATCAATAGCAATCAGCCCCAGCATTTT
-	-	TRBV19	TRBJ2-5	CASSVLQGGQETQYF	TGTGCCAGTAGTGTCCTTCAGGGAGGTCAAGAGACCCAGTACTTC
-	TRBD2	TRBV27	TRBJ2-1	CASSLAPPLAGAYNEQFF	TGTGCCAGCAGTTTAGCCCCCCCTCTAGCGGGAGCCTACAATGAGCAGTTCTTC
-	-	TRBV10-1	TRBJ1-5	CASSAGFNQPQHF	TGCGCCAGCAGTGCAGGATTCAATCAGCCCCAGCATTTT
-	-	TRBV27	TRBJ2-1	CASSLLAVNSYNEQFF	TGTGCCAGCAGTTTATTAGCGGTGAACTCCTACAATGAGCAGTTCTTC
-	TRBD1	TRBV19	TRBJ2-3	CASSGRDRGADTQYF	TGTGCCAGTAGTGGAAGGGACAGGGGCGCAGATACGCAGTATTTT
-	TRBD1	TRBV19	TRBJ2-7	CASSEPGQGAKYEQYF	TGTGCCAGTAGTGAGCCGGGACAGGGGGCGAAATACGAGCAGTACTTC
-	-	TRBV4-3	TRBJ1-1	CASSLIAGITEAFF	TGCGCCAGCAGCCTCATCGCAGGGATCACTGAAGCTTTCTTT
-	TRBD2	TRBV15	TRBJ2-3	CATSRDRASGRGTDTQYF	TGTGCCACCAGCAGAGATCGGGCTAGCGGGAGAGGCACAGATACGCAGTATTTT
once	-	TRBV7-9	TRBJ1-1	CASSLLDTEAFF	TGTGCCAGCAGCTTATTAGACACTGAAGCTTTCTTT
-	-	TRBV7-9	TRBJ2-1	CASSRRTANSYNEQFF	TGTGCCAGCAGCCGCCGGACAGCGAACTCATACAATGAGCAGTTCTTC
-	TRBD2	TRBV3-1/TRBV3-2	TRBJ2-3	CASPRGGNTQYF	TGTGCCAGCCCCCGGGGGGGGAATACGCAGTATTTT
-	TRBD2	TRBV3-1/TRBV3-2	TRBJ2-7	CASSSVGRENEQYF	TGTGCCAGCAGCTCCGTGGGGCGGGAGAACGAGCAGTACTTC
many	TRBD2	TRBV7-9	TRBJ2-7	CASSLTGGGNNEQYF	TGTGCCAGCAGCTTGACTGGCGGGGGAAACAACGAGCAGTACTTC
-	-	TRBV12-5	TRBJ1-1	CASGPPGVGNTEAFF	TGTGCTAGTGGACCTCCGGGGGTAGGGAACACTGAAGCTTTCTTT
-	-	TRBV7-2	TRBJ1-1	CASSLPTITTEAFF	TGTGCCAGCAGCTTACCAACAATTACCACTGAAGCTTTCTTT
-	-	TRBV10-2	TRBJ1-2	CASSEEGGYGYTF	TGCGCCAGCAGTGAAGAGGGAGGGTATGGCTACACCTTC
-	-	TRBV6-6	TRBJ2-3	CASSSDHLGADTQYF	TGTGCCAGCAGTTCGGACCACCTAGGGGCAGATACGCAGTATTTT
-	TRBD2	TRBV5-1	TRBJ2-1	CASSSGTSGSMEFF	TGCGCCAGCAGTTCCGGGACTAGCGGGAGTATGGAGTTCTTC
few	TRBD2	TRBV19	TRBJ2-1	CATSPSGGYNEQFF	TGTGCCACCAGCCCTAGCGGGGGCTACAATGAGCAGTTCTTC